Following are 19 T cell receptor beta chains from one sample sequenced in a study of cytomegalovirus exposure and HLA in healthy donors. Primers for the PCR totalled 60 Vbeta and 13 Jbeta. Sequenced by immunoSEQ multiplex PCR; TCRdb stores in-frame clones only, minus some. This table holds around 40,000 clones. Sequencing was carried out using PBMCs. The receptors stem from a human donor in good health.

The rearrangement links TRBV14 to TRBJ2-7; 9 bases are a match to TRBD1. The trim removed 3 bases at V and 6 bases at J, leaving 6 bases unmatched. The CDR3 extends over 14 amino acids. Germline assignment: CDR1 SGHDN and CDR2 FVKESK. CDR3 DNA sequence: TGTGCCAGCAGCCACACGGGACAGGGCCCCGAGCAGTACTTC. It yields the protein CASSHTGQGPEQYF.

The DNA of the CDR3 is TGTGCCAGCAGCGACGGACAGATTAATCAGCCCCAGCATTTT. Protein sequence: CASSDGQINQPQHF. The chain combines TRBV7-9 with TRBJ1-5; the D gene is possibly TRBD1 (6 bases). Trimming removed 5 bases from V and 4 bases from J, with 12 bases in between. Germline V gives CDR1 SEHNR, CDR2 FQNEAQ (reference sequence). The CDR3 sequence is 14 residues long. Complete variable domain (other parts from reference TRBV7-9 and TRBJ1-5): DTGVSQNPRHKITKRGQNVTFRCDPISEHNRLYWYRQTLGQGPEFLTYFQNEAQLEKSRLLSDRFSAERPKGSFSTLEIQRTEQGDSAMYLCASSDGQINQPQHFGDGTRLSIL.

The chain uses TRBV27 and TRBJ1-5; possible D gene TRBD1, 5 bases. V lost 8 bases and J lost 3, with 14 bases in between. The CDR3 is 14 amino acids. Germline loops: CDR1 MNHEY, CDR2 SMNVEV (reference sequence). The CDR3 sequence: CASARQGYNQPQHF. The CDR3 coding sequence is TGTGCCAGCGCCCGTCAGGGTTACAATCAGCCCCAGCATTTT.

V is TRBV30 and J is TRBJ1-1, with unresolved D. Germline V gene data show CDR1 as GTSNPN and CDR2 as SVGIG (reference sequence). The CDR3 is 15 amino acids. Trimming pared 3 bases from V and 0 bases from J, leaving 14 bases between. CDR3 sequence: CAWRRRGSMNTEAFF. The CDR3, as DNA: TGTGCCTGGAGAAGGCGAGGCAGTATGAACACTGAAGCTTTCTTT.

V and J are TRBV7-6 and TRBJ1-6; a weak D match, TRBD1 (6 bases). The germline CDR1 and CDR2 sequences are SGHVS and FNYEAQ. The V end lost 1 base, the J end lost 10 bases, and 8 bases lay between the germline ends. CDR3 length: 13 amino acids. For the CDR3, the DNA is TGTGCCAGCAGCTTAGAGGGGGGGTCACCCCTCCACTTT. This encodes CASSLEGGSPLHF.

CDR3 amino acids: CASSMGTPYEQYF. CDR3 nucleotide sequence: TGTGCCAGTAGTATGGGGACACCCTACGAGCAGTACTTC. The rearrangement links TRBV19 to TRBJ2-7; D perhaps matches TRBD1 (6 bases). The CDR3 has 13 amino acids. The germline V gene has CDR1 LNHDA and CDR2 SQIVND (reference sequence). Trimming removed 3 bases from V and 2 bases from J, with 8 bases in between.

The chain uses TRBV6-5 and TRBJ2-5; D unresolved. The V end was cut by 6 bases, the J end by 3 bases, with 5 bases between. CDR3 length: 11 amino acids. In germline, CDR1 is MNHEY, CDR2 SVGAGI. CDR3 residues: CASSLEETQYF. The CDR3 DNA is TGTGCCAGCAGCCTCGAAGAGACCCAGTACTTC.

The chain recombines TRBV19 with TRBJ2-7; 7 bases match TRBD1. V lost 1 base and J lost 5; bases outside the gene matches: 8. This CDR3 spans 15 amino acids. Per the germline V gene, CDR1 is LNHDA and CDR2 is SQIVND (reference sequence). As DNA, the CDR3 is TGTGCCAGTAGTATAGCCGGGAAAGGGGGCAACGAGCAGTACTTC. Translated: CASSIAGKGGNEQYF.

The V call is TRBV7-9, the J call TRBJ1-1; TRBD1 matches at 9 bases. This CDR3 spans 14 amino acids. V lost 4 bases and J lost 6; bases outside the gene matches: 6. Germline CDR1 SEHNR, CDR2 FQNEAQ (reference sequence). The CDR3 sequence: CASSSGTGLAEAFF. DNA for the CDR3: TGTGCCAGCAGCTCGGGGACAGGGTTAGCTGAAGCTTTCTTT.

The chain recombines TRBV18 with TRBJ2-7, with a possible D match to TRBD1 (5 bases). CDR1 and CDR2 from the germline V gene are KGHSH and LQKENI. This CDR3 region has 15 residues. V shed 3 bases and J shed 3 bases, with 15 bases lying between them. DNA for the CDR3: TGTGCCAGCTCACCGGGCGCGGACAAGAACTACGAGCAGTACTTC. It translates to CASSPGADKNYEQYF. Full variable domain (missing parts from reference TRBV18 and TRBJ2-7): NAGVMQNPRHLVRRRGQEARLRCSPMKGHSHVYWYRQLPEEGLKFMVYLQKENIIDESGMPKERFSAEFPKEGPSILRIQQVVRGDSAAYFCASSPGADKNYEQYFGPGTRLTVT.

The chain combines TRBV30 with TRBJ1-3; possible D gene TRBD1, 6 bases. The CDR3 spans 15 residues. Germline CDR1 reads GTSNPN; CDR2 reads SVGIG (reference sequence). Deletions cut 3 bases from V and 4 bases from J, with 16 bases between. DNA of the CDR3: TGTGCCTGGAGCGGAGTCAGGGGAATGGGAAACACCATATATTTT. This sequence encodes CAWSGVRGMGNTIYF.

The chain uses TRBV9 and TRBJ2-3, with a weak D call TRBD2 (5 bases). Germline assignment: CDR1 SGDLS and CDR2 YYNGEE. The CDR3 consists of 14 residues. V lost 0 bases and J 4 bases, leaving 9 bases between the germline ends. The CDR3 bases are TGTGCCAGCAGCGTAGAACCAGCGGCAGATACGCAGTATTTT. Amino acids: CASSVEPAADTQYF.

The V gene is TRBV29-1, the J gene TRBJ2-3; TRBD2 matches 9 bases. The trim removed 3 bases at V and 3 bases at J, leaving 13 bases unmatched. The CDR3 has 17 amino acids. Germline V lookup: CDR1 SQVTM, CDR2 ANQGSEA. In DNA form, the CDR3 reads TGCAGCGTTGAGAGTGCTAGCGGGGCCTTGGAGACAGATACGCAGTATTTT. The encoded protein is CSVESASGALETDTQYF.

The rearrangement links TRBV9 to TRBJ2-1; 8 nucleotides align to TRBD2. Germline-derived CDR1 and CDR2 are SGDLS and YYNGEE. CDR3 length: 15 amino acids. J gave up 6 bases and V 0 bases, and 5 bases lay outside the gene matches. The DNA of the CDR3 is TGTGCCAGCAGCGTAGGGGGCGGGGGGACCAATGAGCAGTTCTTC. Encoded protein: CASSVGGGGTNEQFF. The variable domain in full, completed from reference TRBV9 and TRBJ2-1, reads DSGVTQTPKHLITATGQRVTLRCSPRSGDLSVYWYQQSLDQGLQFLIQYYNGEERAKGNILERFSAQQFPDLHSELNLSSLELGDSALYFCASSVGGGGTNEQFFGPGTRLTVL.

The gene calls are TRBV6-5 and TRBJ1-3; perhaps TRBD1 as D (6 bases). The CDR3 contains 13 residues. The germline V and J ends were trimmed by 4 bases and 8 bases, with 12 bases remaining between them. The germline gives CDR1 MNHEY, CDR2 SVGAGI. The CDR3 sequence is CASSFSGEDTIYF. The CDR3 DNA follows: TGTGCCAGCAGTTTCTCAGGGGAGGACACCATATATTTT.

V usage is TRBV2 and J usage is TRBJ1-1, with 7 positions matching TRBD1. The CDR3 extends over 18 amino acids. Germline V gene sequence: CDR1 SNHLY, CDR2 FYNNEI. V shed 2 bases and J 0 bases; nucleotides not matched to a gene: 12. The CDR3 loop reads CASSESILTGNMNTEAFF. In DNA, the CDR3 is TGTGCCAGCAGTGAATCAATTCTGACAGGGAACATGAACACTGAAGCTTTCTTT.

V usage is TRBV4-1 and J usage is TRBJ1-2; D is uncertain. CDR3 size: 15 residues. Germline assignment: CDR1 MGHRA and CDR2 YSYEKL. V gave up 3 bases and J gave up 0 bases, with 11 bases separating them. The CDR3 region is CASSQLQRANYGYTF. The CDR3 DNA is TGCGCCAGCAGCCAGTTGCAGCGGGCTAACTATGGCTACACCTTC.

The V call is TRBV27, the J call TRBJ2-7; TRBD2 matches at 8 bases. This CDR3 spans 14 amino acids. Per the germline V gene, CDR1 is MNHEY and CDR2 is SMNVEV (reference sequence). V shed 6 bases and J 3 bases; nucleotides not matched to a gene: 7. CDR3 DNA sequence: TGTGCCAGCAGGGCGAGCGGGGGATTCTACGAGCAGTACTTC. Translating gives CASRASGGFYEQYF.

The V call is TRBV18, the J call TRBJ1-4, with a weak D call TRBD1 (6 bases). There are 16 residues in the CDR3. Germline values: CDR1 KGHSH, CDR2 LQKENI. V was shortened by 5 bases and J by 2 bases, with 15 bases between the two germline ends. The CDR3 loop reads CASSEHRAGTNEKLFF. The CDR3 DNA reads TGTGCCAGCTCAGAGCACAGGGCCGGGACTAATGAAAAACTGTTTTTT.